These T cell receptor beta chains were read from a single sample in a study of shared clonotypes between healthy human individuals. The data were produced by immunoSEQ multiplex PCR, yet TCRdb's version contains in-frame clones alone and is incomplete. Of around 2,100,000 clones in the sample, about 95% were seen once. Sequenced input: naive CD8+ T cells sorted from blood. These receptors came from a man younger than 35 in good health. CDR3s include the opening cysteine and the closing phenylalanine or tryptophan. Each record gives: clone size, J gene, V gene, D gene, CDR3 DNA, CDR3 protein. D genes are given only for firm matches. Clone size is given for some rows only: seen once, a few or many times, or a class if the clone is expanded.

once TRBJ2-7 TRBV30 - TGTGCCTGGAGCCTAGGAAGCTCCTACGAGCAGTACTTC CAWSLGSSYEQYF
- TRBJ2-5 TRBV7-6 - TGTGCCAGCAGGTCCTCGGCGGATGTTGAAGAGACCCAGTACTTC CASRSSADVEETQYF
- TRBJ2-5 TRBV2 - TGTGCCAGCAGTGCGGTCAGGTCCCAACAAGAGACCCAGTACTTC CASSAVRSQQETQYF
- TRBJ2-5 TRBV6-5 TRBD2 TGTGCCAGCAGTTACCAAGGGACTAGCCGAGAGACCCAGTACTTC CASSYQGTSRETQYF
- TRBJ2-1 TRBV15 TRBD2 TGTGCCACCAGCAGAGAGGGCGGGAGCTACAATGAGCAGTTCTTC CATSREGGSYNEQFF
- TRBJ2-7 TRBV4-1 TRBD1 TGCGCCAGCAGCCGGGGGACAGGGGGCTCCTACGAGCAGTACTTC CASSRGTGGSYEQYF
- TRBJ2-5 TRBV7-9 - TGTGCCAGCAGCTTACCCTGGCGCATCCAAGAGACCCAGTACTTC CASSLPWRIQETQYF
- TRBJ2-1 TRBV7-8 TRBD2 TGTGCCAGCAGCTTAAGGACTAGCGGAATATACAATGAGCAGTTCTTC CASSLRTSGIYNEQFF
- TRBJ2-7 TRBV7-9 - TGTGCCAGCAGCTATTACCCTGGCGAGCAGTACTTC CASSYYPGEQYF
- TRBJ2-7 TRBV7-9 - TGTGCCAGCAGCTTCAGTGGGGAAAACTACGAGCAGTACTTC CASSFSGENYEQYF
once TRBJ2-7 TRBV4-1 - TGCGCCAGCAGCCAAAAGGGGGGCTACGAGCAGTACTTC CASSQKGGYEQYF
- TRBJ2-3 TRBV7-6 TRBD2 TGTGCCAGCAGCTTACAAGCGGGGGGCAGGACAGATACGCAGTATTTT CASSLQAGGRTDTQYF
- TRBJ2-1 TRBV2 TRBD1 TGTGCCAGCAGCAACCCCGGGACAGACAACTCCTACAATGAGCAGTTCTTC CASSNPGTDNSYNEQFF
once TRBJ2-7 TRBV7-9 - TGTGCCAGCAGCCACGCTTTGTCCCGGGAGAGGGGTGAGCAGTACTTC CASSHALSRERGEQYF
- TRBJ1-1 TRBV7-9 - TGTGCCAGCAGCTTAGAGTGGGGGGCGGAATATGAGGACACTGAAGCTTTCTTT CASSLEWGAEYEDTEAFF
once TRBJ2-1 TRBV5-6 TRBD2 TGTGCCAGCAGCTTGGCCTTTGGACTAGGGTCCTACAATGAGCAGTTCTTC CASSLAFGLGSYNEQFF
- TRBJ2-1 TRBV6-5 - TGTGCCAGCAGTTACGGTGTAGATTACAACGATGAGCAGTTCTTC CASSYGVDYNDEQFF
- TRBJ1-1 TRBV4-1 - TGCGCCAGCAGCCAAGCCGCCCCGGACAGCTTTAACACTGAAGCTTTCTTT CASSQAAPDSFNTEAFF
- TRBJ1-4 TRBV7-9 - TGTGCCAGCAGCTCATACGCAGGGGCCGCAACTAATGAAAAACTGTTTTTT CASSSYAGAATNEKLFF
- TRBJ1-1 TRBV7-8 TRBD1 TGTGCCAGCAGCTATTACGGACAGGGGAACACTGAAGCTTTCTTT CASSYYGQGNTEAFF
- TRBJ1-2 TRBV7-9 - TGTGCCAGCAGCTTACCAGGGCTGAGGAATGGCTACACCTTC CASSLPGLRNGYTF
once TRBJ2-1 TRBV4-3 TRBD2 TGCGCCAGCAGCCAAGATCGGACGGGAGGGCCTATACCCTACAATGAGCAGTTCTTC CASSQDRTGGPIPYNEQFF
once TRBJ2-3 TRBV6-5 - TGTGCCAGCAGTTCCCCTAGTGAGCGTATGGATACGCAGTATTTT CASSSPSERMDTQYF
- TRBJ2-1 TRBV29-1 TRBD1 TGCAGCGTTGCAGGGACAGCCAGCTCCTACAATGAGCAGTTCTTC CSVAGTASSYNEQFF
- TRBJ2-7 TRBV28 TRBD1 TGTGCCAGCAGCCCCGGGACAGGGACCTACGAGCAGTACTTC CASSPGTGTYEQYF
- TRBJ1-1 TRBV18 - TGTGCCAGCTCACCACTTGAGGTGCTAGGGGAAAGCACTGAAGCTTTCTTT CASSPLEVLGESTEAFF
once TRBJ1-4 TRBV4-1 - TGCGCCAGCAGCCAAGAAGGGGAGCGGGAAAAACTGTTTTTT CASSQEGEREKLFF
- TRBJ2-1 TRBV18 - TGTGCCAGCTCACCACCGACTAGCTACAATGAGCAGTTCTTC CASSPPTSYNEQFF
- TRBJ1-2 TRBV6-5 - TGTGCCAGCAGTTACTCGAGTGAGGTAGTAATCGGCTACACCTTC CASSYSSEVVIGYTF
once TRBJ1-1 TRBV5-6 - TGTGCCAGCAGCTTGGGCCCAGAGGGCACTGAAGCTTTCTTT CASSLGPEGTEAFF
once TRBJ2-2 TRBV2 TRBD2 TGTGCCAGCAGTGAAGCACCCTTTCTCGCGGGGGGGCCTCACACCGGGGAGCTGTTTTTT CASSEAPFLAGGPHTGELFF
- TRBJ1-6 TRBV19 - TGTGCCAGTAGATGGTTCGGAGGGACGGATTCACCCCTCCACTTT CASRWFGGTDSPLHF
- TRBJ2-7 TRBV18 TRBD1 TGTGCCAGCTCACCACTCCAGGGGGCCCCTACCCCCTACGAGCAGTACTTC CASSPLQGAPTPYEQYF
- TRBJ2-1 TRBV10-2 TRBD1 TGCGCCAGCAGTGAGTCGGGGACAGGGCTGGGCAATGAGCAGTTCTTC CASSESGTGLGNEQFF
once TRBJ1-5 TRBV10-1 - TGCGCCAGCAGTGAGTCGGGAGGACGGGCAAATCAGCCCCAGCATTTT CASSESGGRANQPQHF
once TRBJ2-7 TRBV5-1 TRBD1 TGCGCCAGCAGGGGACAGGGGGCTTACGAGCAGTACTTC CASRGQGAYEQYF
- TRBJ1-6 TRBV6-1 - TGTGCCAGCAGTGAAGCGGGAGGCCGGTACTCCTATAATTCACCCCTCCACTTT CASSEAGGRYSYNSPLHF
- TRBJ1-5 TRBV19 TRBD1 TGTGCCAGTAGCTGGACAGGGAACGGGGATCAGCCCCAGCATTTT CASSWTGNGDQPQHF
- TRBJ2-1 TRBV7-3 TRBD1 TGTGCCAGCAGCTCCCTTCCAGGGGGCCAGTACAATGAGCAGTTCTTC CASSSLPGGQYNEQFF
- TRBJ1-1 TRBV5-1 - TGCGCCAGCCGGACGTCGGCTTTCTCAATGAACACTGAAGCTTTCTTT CASRTSAFSMNTEAFF
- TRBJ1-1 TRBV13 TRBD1 TGTGCCAGCAGCGCACAGGGGGCTTATTTGGACACTGAAGCTTTCTTT CASSAQGAYLDTEAFF
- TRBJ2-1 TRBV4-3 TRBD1 TGCGCCAGCAGCCCTTGGGGGGGACAGGGGACTAGTGAGCAGTTCTTC CASSPWGGQGTSEQFF
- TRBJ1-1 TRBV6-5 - TGTGCCAGCAGTTACTTAGAAGGGAACACTGAAGCTTTCTTT CASSYLEGNTEAFF
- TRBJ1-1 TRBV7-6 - TGTGCCAGCAGCTTAGCGGGGGCAGGGACTGAAGCTTTCTTT CASSLAGAGTEAFF
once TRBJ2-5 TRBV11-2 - TGTGCCAGCAGCTTCACAGAGCTTCAGGAGACCCAGTACTTC CASSFTELQETQYF
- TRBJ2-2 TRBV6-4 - TGTGCCAGCAGGGGACCGGGCACCGGGGAGCTGTTTTTT CASRGPGTGELFF